One T cell receptor (beta chain) is described in this entry. This specimen belongs to a study of glioma-infiltrating T cells after dendritic cell vaccination. As to time point: after dendritic cell vaccination, including at tumor progression/relapse. CDR1 SGHNT and CDR2 YENEEA come from the germline V gene. The V end lost 1 base, the J end lost 11 bases, and 14 bases lay between the germline ends. This CDR3 comprises 13 residues. The PCR used 60 V beta and 13 J beta primers. Sequencing used immunoSEQ multiplex PCR; TCRdb keeps in-frame clones, though not all of them. The repertoire consists of about 76,000 clones, with more than 75% occurring once and the leading ten covering approximately 2.1%.

The sample was blood, taken after dendritic cell vaccination. This TCR was sampled from a human donor with glioblastoma. The chain links TRBV11-3 to TRBJ2-5; TRBD1 is a possible D gene (6 bases). CDR3 residues: CASSLARQGQQYF. CDR3 sequence (DNA): TGTGCCAGCAGCTTAGCCCGGCAGGGGCAGCAGTACTTC.